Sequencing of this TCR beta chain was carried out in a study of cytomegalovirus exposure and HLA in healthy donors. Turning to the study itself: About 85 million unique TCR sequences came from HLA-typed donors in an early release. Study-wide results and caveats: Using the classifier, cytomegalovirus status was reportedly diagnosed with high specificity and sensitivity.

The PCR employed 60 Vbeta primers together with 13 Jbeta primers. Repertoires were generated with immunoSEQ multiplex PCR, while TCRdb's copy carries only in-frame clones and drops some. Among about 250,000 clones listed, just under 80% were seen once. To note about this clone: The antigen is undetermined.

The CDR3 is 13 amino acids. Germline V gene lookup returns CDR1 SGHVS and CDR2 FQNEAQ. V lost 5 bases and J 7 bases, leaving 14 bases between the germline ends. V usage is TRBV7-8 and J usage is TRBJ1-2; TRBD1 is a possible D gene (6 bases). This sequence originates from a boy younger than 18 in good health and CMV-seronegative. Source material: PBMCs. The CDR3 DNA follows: TGTGCCAGCAGCCGGGGGGCGATCTCTGGCTACACCTTC. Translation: CASSRGAISGYTF.